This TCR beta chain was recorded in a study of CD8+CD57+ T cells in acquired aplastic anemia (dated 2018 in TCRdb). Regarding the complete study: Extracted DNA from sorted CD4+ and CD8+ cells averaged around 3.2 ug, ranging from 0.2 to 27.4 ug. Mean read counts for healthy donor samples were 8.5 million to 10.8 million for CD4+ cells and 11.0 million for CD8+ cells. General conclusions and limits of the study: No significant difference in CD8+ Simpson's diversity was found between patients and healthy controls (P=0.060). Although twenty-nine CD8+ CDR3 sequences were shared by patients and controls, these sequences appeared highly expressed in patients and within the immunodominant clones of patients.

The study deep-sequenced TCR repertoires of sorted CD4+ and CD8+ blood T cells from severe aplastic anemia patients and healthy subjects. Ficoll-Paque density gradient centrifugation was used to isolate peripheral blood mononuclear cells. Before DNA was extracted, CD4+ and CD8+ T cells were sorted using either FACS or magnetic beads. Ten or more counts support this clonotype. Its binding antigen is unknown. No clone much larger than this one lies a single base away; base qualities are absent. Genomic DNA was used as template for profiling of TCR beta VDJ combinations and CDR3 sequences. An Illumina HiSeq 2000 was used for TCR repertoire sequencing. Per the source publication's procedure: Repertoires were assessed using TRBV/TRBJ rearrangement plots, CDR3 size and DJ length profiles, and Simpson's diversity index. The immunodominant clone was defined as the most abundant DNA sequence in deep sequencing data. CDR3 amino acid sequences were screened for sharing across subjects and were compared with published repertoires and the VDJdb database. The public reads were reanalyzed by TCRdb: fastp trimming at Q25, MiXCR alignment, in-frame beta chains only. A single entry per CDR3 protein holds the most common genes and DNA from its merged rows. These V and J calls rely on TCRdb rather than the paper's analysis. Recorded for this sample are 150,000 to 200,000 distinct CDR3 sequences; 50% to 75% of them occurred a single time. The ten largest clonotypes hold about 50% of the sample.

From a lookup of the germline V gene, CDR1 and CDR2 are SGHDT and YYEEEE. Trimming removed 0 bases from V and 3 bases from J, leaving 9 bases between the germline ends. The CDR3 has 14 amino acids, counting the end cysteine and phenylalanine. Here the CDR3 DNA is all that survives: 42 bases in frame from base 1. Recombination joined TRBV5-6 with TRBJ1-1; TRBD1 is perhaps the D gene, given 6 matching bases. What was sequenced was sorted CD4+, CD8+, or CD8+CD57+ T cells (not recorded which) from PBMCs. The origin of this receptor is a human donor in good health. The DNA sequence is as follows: TGTGCCAGCAGCTTGGTTTCAGGGGACACTGAAGCTTTCTTT. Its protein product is CASSLVSGDTEAFF.